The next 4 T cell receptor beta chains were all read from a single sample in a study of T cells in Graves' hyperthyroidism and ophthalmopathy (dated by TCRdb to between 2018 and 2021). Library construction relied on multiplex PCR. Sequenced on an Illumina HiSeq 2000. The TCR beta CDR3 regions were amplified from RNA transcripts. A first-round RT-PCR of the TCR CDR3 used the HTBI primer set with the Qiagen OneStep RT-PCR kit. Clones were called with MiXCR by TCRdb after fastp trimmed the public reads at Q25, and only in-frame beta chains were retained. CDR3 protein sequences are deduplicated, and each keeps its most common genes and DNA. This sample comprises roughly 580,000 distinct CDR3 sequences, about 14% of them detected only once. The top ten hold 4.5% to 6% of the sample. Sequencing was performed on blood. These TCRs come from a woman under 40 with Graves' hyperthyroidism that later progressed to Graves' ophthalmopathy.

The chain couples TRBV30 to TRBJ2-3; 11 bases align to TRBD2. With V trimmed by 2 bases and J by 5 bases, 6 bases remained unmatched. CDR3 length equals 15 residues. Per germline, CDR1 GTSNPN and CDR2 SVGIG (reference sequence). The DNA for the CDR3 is TGTGCCTGGAGTATAGCGGGAGGGCCCCGAGATACGCAGTATTTT. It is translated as CAWSIAGGPRDTQYF.

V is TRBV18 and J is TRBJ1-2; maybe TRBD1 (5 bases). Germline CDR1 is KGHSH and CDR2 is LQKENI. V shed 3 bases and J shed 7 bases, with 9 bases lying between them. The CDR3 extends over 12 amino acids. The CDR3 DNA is TGTGCCAGCTCACCGCCAGGGTCTGGCTACACCTTC. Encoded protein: CASSPPGSGYTF.

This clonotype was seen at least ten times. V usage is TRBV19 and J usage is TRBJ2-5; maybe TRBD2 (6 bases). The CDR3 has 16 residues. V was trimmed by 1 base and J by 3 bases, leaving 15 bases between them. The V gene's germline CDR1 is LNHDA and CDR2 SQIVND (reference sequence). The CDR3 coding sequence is TGTGCCAGTAGTATAGGCGGGGTCGGATACAAAGAGACCCAGTACTTC. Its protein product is CASSIGGVGYKETQYF.

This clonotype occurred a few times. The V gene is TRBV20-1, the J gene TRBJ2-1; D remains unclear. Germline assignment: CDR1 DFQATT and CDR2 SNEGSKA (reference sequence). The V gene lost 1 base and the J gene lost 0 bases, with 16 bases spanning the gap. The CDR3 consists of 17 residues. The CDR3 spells CSARGGPGGASYNEQFF. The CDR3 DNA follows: TGCAGTGCTAGAGGTGGACCAGGCGGTGCCTCCTACAATGAGCAGTTCTTC.